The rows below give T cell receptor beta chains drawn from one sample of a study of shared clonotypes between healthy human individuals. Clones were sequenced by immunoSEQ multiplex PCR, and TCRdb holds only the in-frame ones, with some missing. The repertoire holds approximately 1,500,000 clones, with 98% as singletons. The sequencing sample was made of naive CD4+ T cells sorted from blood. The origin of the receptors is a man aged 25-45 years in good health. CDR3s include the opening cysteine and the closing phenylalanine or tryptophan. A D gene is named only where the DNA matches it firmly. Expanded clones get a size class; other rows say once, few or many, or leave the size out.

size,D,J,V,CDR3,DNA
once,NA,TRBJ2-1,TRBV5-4,CASSTAISPNEQFF,TGTGCCAGCAGCACTGCGATTAGCCCCAATGAGCAGTTCTTC
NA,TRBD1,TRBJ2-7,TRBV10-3,CAIKGQGNYEQYF,TGTGCCATCAAAGGACAGGGCAACTACGAGCAGTACTTC
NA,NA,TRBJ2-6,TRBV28,CASSSGANVLTF,TGTGCCAGCAGTTCTGGGGCCAACGTCCTGACTTTC
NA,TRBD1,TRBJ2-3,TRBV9,CASSHPERRTGQGDTQYF,TGTGCCAGCAGCCACCCGGAAAGGAGGACAGGGCAGGGAGATACGCAGTATTTT
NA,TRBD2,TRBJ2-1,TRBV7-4,CASSGGLEREKNEQFF,TGTGCCAGCAGTGGAGGGTTAGAGCGGGAGAAGAATGAGCAGTTCTTC
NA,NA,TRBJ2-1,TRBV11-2,CASSLWGYNEQFF,TGTGCCAGCAGCCTGTGGGGTTACAATGAGCAGTTCTTC
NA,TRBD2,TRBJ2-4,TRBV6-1,CATDSSLAGPNIQYF,TGTGCCACCGACTCGTCACTAGCGGGACCCAACATTCAGTACTTC
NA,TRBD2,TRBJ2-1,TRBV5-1,CASSLDPSGYNEQFF,TGCGCCAGCAGCTTGGATCCTAGCGGTTACAATGAGCAGTTCTTC
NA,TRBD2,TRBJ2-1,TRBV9,CASSVGTSGPSSYNEQFF,TGTGCCAGCAGCGTTGGGACTAGCGGGCCTAGCTCCTACAATGAGCAGTTCTTC
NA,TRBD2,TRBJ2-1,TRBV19,CASSIGGRGWDYNEQFF,TGTGCCAGTAGTATCGGCGGGAGGGGATGGGACTACAATGAGCAGTTCTTC
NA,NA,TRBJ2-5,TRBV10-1,CASSESRGRETQYF,TGCGCCAGCAGTGAGTCGAGGGGGAGGGAGACCCAGTACTTC
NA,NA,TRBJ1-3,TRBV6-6,CASSLTASSGNTIYF,TGTGCCAGCAGCTTGACAGCGAGCTCTGGAAACACCATATATTTT
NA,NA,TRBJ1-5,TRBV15,CATSRELSNQPQHF,TGTGCCACCAGCAGAGAGTTGTCGAATCAGCCCCAGCATTTT
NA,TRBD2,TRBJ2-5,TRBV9,CASSVLAGGPLYF,TGTGCCAGCAGCGTGCTAGCGGGAGGGCCGCTGTACTTC
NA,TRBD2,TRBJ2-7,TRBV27,CASSLALAGLYDEQYF,TGTGCCAGCAGTTTGGCTCTAGCGGGTTTGTATGACGAGCAGTACTTC
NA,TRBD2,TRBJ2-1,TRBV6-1,CASSEAPGGFSSYNEQFF,TGTGCCAGCAGTGAAGCCCCCGGGGGGTTTAGCTCCTACAATGAGCAGTTCTTC
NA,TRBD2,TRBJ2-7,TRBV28,CASSLAGISYEQYF,TGTGCCAGCAGTCTAGCGGGGATCTCCTACGAGCAGTACTTC
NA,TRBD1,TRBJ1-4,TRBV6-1,CASSRTGANEKLFF,TGTGCCAGCAGCAGGACAGGGGCTAATGAAAAACTGTTTTTT
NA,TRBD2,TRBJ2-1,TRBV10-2,CASSVTSSGSLHNEQFF,TGCGCCAGCAGTGTCACCTCTAGCGGGAGTTTACACAATGAGCAGTTCTTC
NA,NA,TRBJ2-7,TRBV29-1,CSWADKLGVQYF,TGCAGCTGGGCTGACAAACTGGGGGTGCAGTACTTC
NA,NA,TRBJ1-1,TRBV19,CASSWGGTEAFF,TGTGCCAGTAGCTGGGGGGGGACTGAAGCTTTCTTT
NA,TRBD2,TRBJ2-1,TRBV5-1,CASSYSTGTRIDEQFF,TGCGCCAGCAGTTATTCTACCGGGACTAGAATAGATGAGCAGTTCTTC
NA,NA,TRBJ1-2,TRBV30,CAWSASPGTSGYTF,TGTGCCTGGAGCGCATCCCCAGGGACGTCGGGCTACACCTTC
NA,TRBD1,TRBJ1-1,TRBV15,CATSRLTGTRNTEAFF,TGTGCCACCAGCAGATTGACAGGGACAAGGAACACTGAAGCTTTCTTT
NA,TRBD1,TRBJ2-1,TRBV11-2,CASRPGQVITYNEQFF,TGTGCCAGCAGACCCGGACAGGTTATAACCTACAATGAGCAGTTCTTC
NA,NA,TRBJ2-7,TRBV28,CASSFRGRFGFYEQYF,TGTGCCAGCAGTTTTCGGGGGCGTTTCGGGTTCTACGAGCAGTACTTC
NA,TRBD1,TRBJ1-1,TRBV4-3,CASSQVPGTGGAEAAEAFF,TGCGCCAGCAGCCAAGTTCCCGGGACAGGGGGCGCGGAAGCAGCTGAAGCTTTCTTT
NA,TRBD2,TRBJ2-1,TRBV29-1,CSAGTSGSSYNEQFF,TGCAGCGCTGGGACTAGCGGGAGCTCCTACAATGAGCAGTTCTTC
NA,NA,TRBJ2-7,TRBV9,CASSVATGSYEQYF,TGTGCCAGCAGCGTAGCTACAGGGTCCTACGAGCAGTACTTC